The 25 T cell receptor beta chains given below trace back to one sample, sequenced in a study of cytomegalovirus exposure and HLA in healthy donors. Researchers ran the PCR with 60 Vbeta and 13 Jbeta primers. TCRdb keeps only in-frame clones here, not all; method: immunoSEQ multiplex PCR. The sample carries fewer than 150,000 clones, just under 80% recorded once. Sequences were obtained from PBMCs. Every receptor here comes from a man younger than 45 in good health and CMV-seronegative.

This clone was seen once. V usage is TRBV5-1 and J usage is TRBJ2-1; D may be TRBD1 (6 bases). This CDR3 has 15 residues. Germline V lookup: CDR1 SGHRS, CDR2 YFSETQ. The V end was cut by 4 bases, the J end by 0 bases, with 11 bases between. The CDR3 sequence is CASSQQDSSYNEQFF. The CDR3 DNA is TGCGCCAGCAGCCAACAGGACAGCTCCTACAATGAGCAGTTCTTC.

This rearrangement joins TRBV4-2 to TRBJ2-1; TRBD2 might be the D (5 bases). CDR3 length: 15 residues. CDR1 is LGHNA, CDR2 YNFKEQ, per germline. V lost 6 bases, J lost 3 bases, and 15 bases lay in between. CDR3: CASRHAGPLYNEQFF. Written as DNA, the CDR3 is TGTGCCAGCAGACATGCGGGTCCCCTCTACAATGAGCAGTTCTTC.

This rearrangement joins TRBV25-1 to TRBJ1-1; D might be TRBD1 (5 bases). The CDR3 consists of 17 residues. Germline CDR1 reads MGHDK; CDR2 reads SYGVNS. The germline V and J ends were trimmed by 1 base and 0 bases, with 15 bases remaining between them. The DNA of the CDR3 is TGTGCCAGCAGTGAATTTGGACACAGGAAAATGAACACTGAAGCTTTCTTT. It encodes CASSEFGHRKMNTEAFF.

This clone was seen a few times. A read error may account for a junction end that differs from germline. The chain uses TRBV5-1 and TRBJ1-1, with 11 bases that match TRBD1. Germline assignment: CDR1 SGHRS and CDR2 YFSETQ. The CDR3 sequence is 13 residues long. The CDR3, as DNA: TGCGCCAGCAGCTTGGAACGGACAGGGGGCGCGAGCTTT. It encodes CASSLERTGGASF.

This clone was observed once. The CDR3 DNA sequence: TGTGCCAGCAGCTTAGCGGGGGTGAGCTCCTACGAGCAGTACTTC. Translation: CASSLAGVSSYEQYF. The chain carries TRBV13 and TRBJ2-7; D is possibly TRBD2 (6 bases). CDR3 length: 15 amino acids. Germline CDR1 reads PRHDT; CDR2 reads FYEKMQ (reference sequence). V was trimmed by 1 base and J by 0 bases, leaving 10 bases between them.

Here the CDR3 DNA reads TGCGCCAGCAGCTTGGATCCGGTCGGGAGGGCGCAGGGAGAGACCCAGTACTTC. Translating gives CASSLDPVGRAQGETQYF. V gene TRBV5-1 combines with J gene TRBJ2-5; TRBD2 matches at 8 bases. This CDR3 is 18 amino acids long. Per the germline V gene, CDR1 is SGHRS and CDR2 is YFSETQ. J lost 4 bases, V lost 0 bases, and 14 bases had no gene match.

The chain employs TRBV7-8 and TRBJ2-7, with D unclear. Trimming took 3 bases from V and 2 from J, leaving 14 bases between them. Germline assignment: CDR1 SGHVS and CDR2 FQNEAQ. The CDR3 covers 15 residues. CDR3 bases: TGTGCCAGCAGCTTGGATAGAGGCCTGGCCTACGAGCAGTACTTC. This sequence encodes CASSLDRGLAYEQYF.

This chain joins TRBV4-1 and TRBJ2-1; no definite D call. The CDR3 has 15 residues. Trimming removed 4 bases from V and 7 bases from J, with 17 bases in between. Germline V gives CDR1 MGHRA, CDR2 YSYEKL. The CDR3 protein is CASSLNYFLPNEQFF. CDR3 DNA: TGCGCCAGCAGCCTCAACTATTTTCTCCCAAATGAGCAGTTCTTC.

The rearrangement uses TRBV4-2 and TRBJ2-5; 9 bases match TRBD1. The germline CDR1 and CDR2 sequences are LGHNA and YNFKEQ. The CDR3 contains 14 residues. V was pared by 2 bases and J by 6 bases, with 4 bases of the junction left unmatched. The CDR3 DNA reads as TGTGCCAGCAGCCAAACAGGGGGCGCCCAGACCCAGTACTTC. Residues: CASSQTGGAQTQYF.

This chain connects TRBV6-1 to TRBJ1-2; D is unclear. Germline CDR1 is MNHNS and CDR2 is SASEGT. The CDR3 contains 15 residues. Trimming took off 2 bases at V and 4 bases at J, with 14 bases between the two ends. Here the CDR3 reads CASSESDNPAYGYTF. In DNA form, the CDR3 reads TGTGCCAGCAGTGAATCTGACAATCCGGCCTATGGCTACACCTTC.

J is TRBJ2-3 and V is TRBV30; 14 bases line up with TRBD2. Germline V gene sequence: CDR1 GTSNPN, CDR2 SVGIG (reference sequence). The CDR3 runs to 15 residues. Losses at the gene ends were 3 bases for V and 6 bases for J; bases not matched to a gene: 5. The CDR3 nucleotides read TGTGCCTGGAGACAGACTAGCGGGAGGGCTGATACGCAGTATTTT. Protein sequence: CAWRQTSGRADTQYF.

A single count supports this clone. The chain uses TRBV28 and TRBJ1-5; tentatively, D is TRBD1 (5 bases). Per germline, CDR1 MDHEN and CDR2 SYDVKM. Trimming removed 7 bases from V and 5 bases from J, with 18 bases in between. The CDR3 consists of 15 residues. The CDR3 DNA is TGTGCCAGCACGTCCTCCTCCACAGGCCATCAGCCCCAGCATTTT. Translation gives CASTSSSTGHQPQHF.

The chain uses TRBV7-2 and TRBJ2-7; D is possibly TRBD1 (6 bases). The CDR3 spans 15 residues. Trimming removed 1 base at V and 2 bases at J, with 12 bases between. In germline, CDR1 is SGHTA, CDR2 FQGNSA. The CDR3: CASSLEPGVTYEQYF. DNA of the CDR3: TGTGCCAGCAGCTTAGAACCAGGGGTCACCTACGAGCAGTACTTC.

The rearrangement links TRBV9 to TRBJ1-1, with a possible D match to TRBD1 (6 bases). This CDR3 has 14 amino acids. Trimming removed 0 bases at V and 6 bases at J, with 12 bases between. Germline loops: CDR1 SGDLS, CDR2 YYNGEE. The CDR3 bases are TGTGCCAGCAGCGTAGAAGGGGGTAAGGCTGAAGCTTTCTTT. This codes for CASSVEGGKAEAFF.

In this sample, this clone turned up a few times. The chain employs TRBV5-5 and TRBJ1-1, with D maybe TRBD1 (6 bases). In germline, CDR1 is SGHKS, CDR2 YYEKEE (reference sequence). V was pared by 3 bases and J by 1 base, with 13 bases between. The CDR3 spans 15 residues. The CDR3 nucleotides are TGTGCCAGCAGCTATGGGACACCCAAGAACACTGAAGCTTTCTTT. Amino acids: CASSYGTPKNTEAFF.

The chain combines TRBV29-1 with TRBJ2-1; 12 bases fit TRBD2. The CDR3 runs 17 residues. Trimming took 1 base from V and 7 from J; bases not matched to a gene: 11. Germline V CDR1 and CDR2: SQVTM, ANQGSEA. DNA for the CDR3: TGCAGCGTTGAAGGCCTAGCGGGAGGGCCCAGTAGGAATGAGCAGTTCTTC. Its translation is CSVEGLAGGPSRNEQFF.

This clone appeared a few times. This rearrangement joins TRBV7-9 to TRBJ2-7; D call uncertain. Germline V gene data show CDR1 as SEHNR and CDR2 as FQNEAQ (reference sequence). Trimming stripped 5 bases from V and 7 bases from J, with 12 bases between. This CDR3 spans 12 amino acids. The CDR3 nucleotides read TGTGCCAGCAGCCCCCTCGGTTATGAGCAGTACTTC. Translated: CASSPLGYEQYF.

V and J are TRBV9 and TRBJ2-5, with TRBD1 matching 7 bases. Germline lookup yields CDR1 SGDLS and CDR2 YYNGEE. J was trimmed by 5 bases and V by 0 bases; bases with no gene match: 4. This CDR3 is built from 14 residues. CDR3 nucleotide sequence: TGTGCCAGCAGCGTAGCTCTCAGGGGGGAGACCCAGTACTTC. As protein: CASSVALRGETQYF.

This clone was seen a few times. The chain combines TRBV5-1 with TRBJ1-1, with D maybe TRBD1 (5 bases). CDR3 length equals 13 residues. Per the germline V gene, CDR1 is SGHRS and CDR2 is YFSETQ. The V gene lost 1 base and the J gene lost 7 bases, with 11 bases spanning the gap. CDR3: CASSLWGVDEAFF. Written as DNA, the CDR3 is TGCGCCAGCAGCTTGTGGGGGGTGGATGAAGCTTTCTTT.

The J gene is TRBJ2-4, the V gene TRBV5-1, with TRBD2 matching over 7 bases. Germline-derived CDR1 and CDR2 are SGHRS and YFSETQ. Unmatched junction bases numbered 9, after V lost 0 bases and J lost 3 bases. This CDR3 is 17 amino acids long. The CDR3: CASSLEFGGLGKNIQYF. CDR3 coding DNA: TGCGCCAGCAGCTTGGAGTTTGGAGGACTAGGCAAAAACATTCAGTACTTC.

The chain recombines TRBV5-1 with TRBJ1-5, with TRBD1 identical over 7 bases. The CDR3 length is 14 residues. Germline lookup yields CDR1 SGHRS and CDR2 YFSETQ. V lost 1 base and J lost 2; bases outside the gene matches: 0. CDR3 in DNA: TGCGCCAGCAGCTTGACAGGGGGCAATCAGCCCCAGCATTTT. Protein product: CASSLTGGNQPQHF.

This clone appeared once. The rearrangement uses TRBV20-1 and TRBJ1-2; 7 positions match TRBD1. CDR3 size: 11 residues. The germline V gene has CDR1 DFQATT and CDR2 SNEGSKA (reference sequence). CDR3 residues: CSLDRVYGYTF. DNA for the CDR3: TGCAGCCTAGACAGGGTCTATGGCTACACCTTC.

The V call is TRBV28, the J call TRBJ1-2, with 9 bases that match TRBD1. The trim removed 6 bases at V and 3 bases at J, leaving 8 bases unmatched. The CDR3 has 15 amino acids. Germline V gene data show CDR1 as MDHEN and CDR2 as SYDVKM. CDR3 amino acids: CASRHMTGGYYGYTF. The CDR3 coding sequence is TGTGCCAGCAGACATATGACAGGGGGATACTATGGCTACACCTTC.

A few counts support this clone. The rearrangement uses TRBV28 and TRBJ1-4; 7 bases are shared with TRBD1. Trimming removed 6 bases from V and 8 bases from J; junction bases left unmatched: 9. Germline CDR1 MDHEN, CDR2 SYDVKM. CDR3 length: 14 amino acids. The CDR3 sequence is CASRGAGGGEKLFF. CDR3 DNA: TGTGCCAGCAGGGGTGCAGGGGGTGGGGAAAAACTGTTTTTT.

The V call is TRBV4-1, the J call TRBJ1-3, with 7 nucleotides matching TRBD1. V trimming: 6 bases; J trimming: 0 bases; junction bases outside the gene matches: 5. The CDR3 length is 15 residues. From germline, CDR1 is MGHRA and CDR2 YSYEKL. In DNA, the CDR3 is TGCGCCAGCAGTCTAGGGGGCCTCTCTGGAAACACCATATATTTT. It encodes CASSLGGLSGNTIYF.